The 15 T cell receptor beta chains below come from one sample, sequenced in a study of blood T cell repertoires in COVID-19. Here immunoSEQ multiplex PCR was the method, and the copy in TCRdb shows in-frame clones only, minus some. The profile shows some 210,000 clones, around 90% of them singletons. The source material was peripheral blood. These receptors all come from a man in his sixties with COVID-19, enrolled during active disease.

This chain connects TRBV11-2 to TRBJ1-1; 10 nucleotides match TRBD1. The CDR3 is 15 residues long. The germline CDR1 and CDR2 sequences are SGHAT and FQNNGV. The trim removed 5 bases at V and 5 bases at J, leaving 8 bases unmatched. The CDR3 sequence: CASSLRQGARTEAFF. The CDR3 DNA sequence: TGTGCCAGCAGCCTGAGACAGGGGGCGCGTACTGAAGCTTTCTTT.

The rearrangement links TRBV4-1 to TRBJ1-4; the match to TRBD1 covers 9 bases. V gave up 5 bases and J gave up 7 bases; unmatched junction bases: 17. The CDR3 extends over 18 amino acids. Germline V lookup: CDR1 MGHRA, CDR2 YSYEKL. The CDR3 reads CASSSPLALTGGGEKLFF. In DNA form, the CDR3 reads TGCGCCAGCAGCTCTCCCCTAGCCCTGACAGGGGGGGGTGAAAAACTGTTTTTT.

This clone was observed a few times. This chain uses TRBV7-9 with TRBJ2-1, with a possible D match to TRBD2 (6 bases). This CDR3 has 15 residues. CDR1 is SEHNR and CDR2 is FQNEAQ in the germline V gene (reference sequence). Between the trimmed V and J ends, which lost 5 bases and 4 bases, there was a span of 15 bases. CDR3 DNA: TGTGCCAGCAGCCCCGGGGGACTCCTTTACAATGAGCAGTTCTTC. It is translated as CASSPGGLLYNEQFF.

In nucleotides, the CDR3 is TGTGCCAGCAGTTTCAGGGACAGAGATAATTCACCCCTCCACTTT. Its protein product is CASSFRDRDNSPLHF. This chain joins TRBV28 and TRBJ1-6; TRBD1 matches 7 bases. This CDR3 has 15 amino acids. The ends lost 3 bases at V and 5 bases at J; junction bases unmatched: 4. From germline, CDR1 is MDHEN and CDR2 SYDVKM.

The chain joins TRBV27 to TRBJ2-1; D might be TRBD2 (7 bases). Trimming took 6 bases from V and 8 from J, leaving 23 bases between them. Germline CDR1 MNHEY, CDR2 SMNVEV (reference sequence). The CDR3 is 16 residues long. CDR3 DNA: TGTGCCAGCAGCCCAAAGGGGGGGGGCCGGGCTTATGAGCAGTTCTTC. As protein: CASSPKGGGRAYEQFF.

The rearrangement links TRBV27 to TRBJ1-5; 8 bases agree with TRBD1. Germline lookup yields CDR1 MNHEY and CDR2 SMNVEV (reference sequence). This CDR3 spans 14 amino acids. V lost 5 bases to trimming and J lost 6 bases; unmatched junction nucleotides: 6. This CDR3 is CASSPGGLGQPQHF. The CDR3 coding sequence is TGTGCCAGCAGTCCAGGGGGCTTAGGTCAGCCCCAGCATTTT.

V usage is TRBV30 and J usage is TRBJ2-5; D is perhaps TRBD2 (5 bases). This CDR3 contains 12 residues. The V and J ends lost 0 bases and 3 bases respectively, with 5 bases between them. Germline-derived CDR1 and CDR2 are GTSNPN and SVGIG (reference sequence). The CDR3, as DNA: TGTGCCTGGAGTGTGGGAGAAGAGACCCAGTACTTC. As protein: CAWSVGEETQYF. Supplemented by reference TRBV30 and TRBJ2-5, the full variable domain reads SQTIHQWPATLVQPVGSPLSLECTVEGTSNPNLYWYRQAAGRGLQLLFYSVGIGQISSEVPQNLSASRPQDRQFILSSKKLLLSDSGFYLCAWSVGEETQYFGPGTRLLVL.

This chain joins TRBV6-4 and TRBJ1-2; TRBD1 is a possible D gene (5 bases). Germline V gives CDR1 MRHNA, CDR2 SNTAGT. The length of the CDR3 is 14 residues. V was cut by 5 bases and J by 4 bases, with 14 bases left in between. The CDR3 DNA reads TGTGCCAGCAGTCAGGGTAAGGTACGCTATGGCTACACCTTC. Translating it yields CASSQGKVRYGYTF.

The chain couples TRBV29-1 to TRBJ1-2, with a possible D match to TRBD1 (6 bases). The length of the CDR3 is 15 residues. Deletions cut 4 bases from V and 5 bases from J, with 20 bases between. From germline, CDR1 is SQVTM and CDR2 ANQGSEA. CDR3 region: CSVVEVRQGLYGYTF. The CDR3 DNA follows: TGCAGCGTTGTGGAAGTAAGGCAGGGGTTATATGGCTACACCTTC.

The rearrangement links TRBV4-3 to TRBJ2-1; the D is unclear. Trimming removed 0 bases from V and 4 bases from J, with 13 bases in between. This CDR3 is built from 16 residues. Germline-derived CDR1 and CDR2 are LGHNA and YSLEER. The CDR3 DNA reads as TGCGCCAGCAGCCAAGATCCCTCCCAGAGGTACAATGAGCAGTTCTTC. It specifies CASSQDPSQRYNEQFF.

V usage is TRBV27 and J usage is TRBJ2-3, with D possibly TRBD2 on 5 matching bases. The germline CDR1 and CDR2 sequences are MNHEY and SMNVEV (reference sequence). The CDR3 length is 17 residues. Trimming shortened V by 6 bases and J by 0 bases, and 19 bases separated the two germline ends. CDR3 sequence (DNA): TGTGCCAGCAGCCCCCTCCCCTACCGGACTAGCACAGATACGCAGTATTTT. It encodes CASSPLPYRTSTDTQYF.

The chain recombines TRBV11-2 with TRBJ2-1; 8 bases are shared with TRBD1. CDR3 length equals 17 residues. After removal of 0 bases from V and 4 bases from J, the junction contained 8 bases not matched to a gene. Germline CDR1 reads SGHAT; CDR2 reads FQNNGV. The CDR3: CASSLDRGQGLYNEQFF. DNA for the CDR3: TGTGCCAGCAGCTTAGATCGAGGACAGGGATTATACAATGAGCAGTTCTTC.

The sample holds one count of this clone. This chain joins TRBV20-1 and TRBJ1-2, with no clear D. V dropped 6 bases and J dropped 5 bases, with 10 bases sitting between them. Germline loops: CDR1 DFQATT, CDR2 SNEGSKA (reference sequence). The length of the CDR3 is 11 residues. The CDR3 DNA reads TGCAGTGCAGAACGGCGGTATGGCTACACCTTC. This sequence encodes CSAERRYGYTF.

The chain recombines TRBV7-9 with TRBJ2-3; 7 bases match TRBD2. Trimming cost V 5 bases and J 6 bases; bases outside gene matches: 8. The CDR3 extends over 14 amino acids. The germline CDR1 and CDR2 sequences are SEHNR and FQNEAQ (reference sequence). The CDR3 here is CASSPLTSSDTQYF. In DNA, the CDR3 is TGTGCCAGCAGCCCCTTGACTAGCTCCGATACGCAGTATTTT.

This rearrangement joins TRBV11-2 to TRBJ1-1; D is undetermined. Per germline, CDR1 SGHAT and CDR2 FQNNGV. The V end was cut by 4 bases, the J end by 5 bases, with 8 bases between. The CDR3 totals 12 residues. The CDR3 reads CASSSGRTEAFF. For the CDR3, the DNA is TGTGCCAGCAGCTCAGGCAGGACTGAAGCTTTCTTT. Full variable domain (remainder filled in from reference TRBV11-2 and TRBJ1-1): EAGVAQSPRYKIIEKRQSVAFWCNPISGHATLYWYQQILGQGPKLLIQFQNNGVVDDSQLPKDRFSAERLKGVDSTLKIQPAKLEDSAVYLCASSSGRTEAFFGQGTRLTVV.